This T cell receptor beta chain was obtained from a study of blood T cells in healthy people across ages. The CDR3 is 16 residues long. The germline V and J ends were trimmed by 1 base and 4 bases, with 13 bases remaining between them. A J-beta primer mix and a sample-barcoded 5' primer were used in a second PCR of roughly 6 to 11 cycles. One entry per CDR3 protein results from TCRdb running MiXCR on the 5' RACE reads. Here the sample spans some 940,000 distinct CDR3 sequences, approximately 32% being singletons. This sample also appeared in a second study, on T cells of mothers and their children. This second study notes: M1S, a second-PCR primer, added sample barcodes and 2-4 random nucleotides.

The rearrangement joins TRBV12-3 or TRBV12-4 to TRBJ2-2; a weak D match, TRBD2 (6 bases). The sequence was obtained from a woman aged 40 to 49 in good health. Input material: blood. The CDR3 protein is CASSLVGGTSTGELFF. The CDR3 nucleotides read TGTGCCAGCAGTTTAGTGGGCGGGACCAGCACCGGGGAGCTGTTTTTT.